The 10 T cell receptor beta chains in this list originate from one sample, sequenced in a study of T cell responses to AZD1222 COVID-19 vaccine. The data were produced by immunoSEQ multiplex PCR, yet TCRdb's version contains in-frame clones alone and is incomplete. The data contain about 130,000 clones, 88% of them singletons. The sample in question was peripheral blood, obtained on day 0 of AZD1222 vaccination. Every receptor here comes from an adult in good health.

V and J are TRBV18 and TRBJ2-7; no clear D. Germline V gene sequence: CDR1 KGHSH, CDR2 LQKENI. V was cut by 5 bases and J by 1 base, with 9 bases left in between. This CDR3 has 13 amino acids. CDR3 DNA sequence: TGTGCCAGCTCAGAGCCAGTTTCCTACGAGCAGTACTTC. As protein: CASSEPVSYEQYF.

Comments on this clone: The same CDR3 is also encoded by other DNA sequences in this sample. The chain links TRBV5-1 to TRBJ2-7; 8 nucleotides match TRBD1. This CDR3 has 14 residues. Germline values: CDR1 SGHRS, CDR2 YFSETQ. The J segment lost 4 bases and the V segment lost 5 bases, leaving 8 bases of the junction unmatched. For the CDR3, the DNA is TGCGCCAGCAGTTCGGGACAGGTAACGTACGAGCAGTACTTC. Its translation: CASSSGQVTYEQYF.

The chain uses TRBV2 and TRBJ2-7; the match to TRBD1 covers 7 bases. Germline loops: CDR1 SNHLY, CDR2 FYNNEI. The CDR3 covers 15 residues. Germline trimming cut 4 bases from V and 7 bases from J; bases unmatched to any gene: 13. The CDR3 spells CASSGYRGSGGEQYF. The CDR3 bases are TGTGCCAGCAGTGGTTACAGGGGCTCGGGCGGGGAGCAGTACTTC.

The CDR3 DNA follows: TGCAGTGCTGGCACAAGGAATGAGCAGTTCTTC. Amino acid sequence: CSAGTRNEQFF. The J gene is TRBJ2-1, the V gene TRBV20-1; no firm D call. Germline lookup yields CDR1 DFQATT and CDR2 SNEGSKA (reference sequence). V was clipped by 5 bases and J by 7 bases, with 9 bases between them. CDR3 length: 11 amino acids.

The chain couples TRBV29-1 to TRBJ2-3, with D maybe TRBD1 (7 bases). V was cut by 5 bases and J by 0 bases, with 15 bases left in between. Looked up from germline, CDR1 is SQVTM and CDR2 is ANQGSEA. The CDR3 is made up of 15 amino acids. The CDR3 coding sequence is TGCAGCGTTAAGGGGGCAAGCGGGAGCACAGATACGCAGTATTTT. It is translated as CSVKGASGSTDTQYF.

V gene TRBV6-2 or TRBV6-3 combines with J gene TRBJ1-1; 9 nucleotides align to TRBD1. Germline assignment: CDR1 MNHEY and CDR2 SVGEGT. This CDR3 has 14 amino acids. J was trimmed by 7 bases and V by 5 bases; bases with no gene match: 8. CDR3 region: CASSITGGADEAFF. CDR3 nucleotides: TGTGCCAGCAGTATAACAGGGGGCGCAGATGAAGCTTTCTTT.

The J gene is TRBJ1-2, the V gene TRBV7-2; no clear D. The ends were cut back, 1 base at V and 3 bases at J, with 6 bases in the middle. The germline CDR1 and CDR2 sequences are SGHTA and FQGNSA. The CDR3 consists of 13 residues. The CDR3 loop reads CASSLDRDYGYTF. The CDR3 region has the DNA TGTGCCAGCAGCTTAGATCGGGACTATGGCTACACCTTC.

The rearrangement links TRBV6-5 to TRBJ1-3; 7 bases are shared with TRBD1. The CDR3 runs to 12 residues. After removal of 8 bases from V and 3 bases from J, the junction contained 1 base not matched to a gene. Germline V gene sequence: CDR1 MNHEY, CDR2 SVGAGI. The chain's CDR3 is CASQGVGNTIYF. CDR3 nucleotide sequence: TGTGCCAGCCAGGGGGTTGGAAACACCATATATTTT.

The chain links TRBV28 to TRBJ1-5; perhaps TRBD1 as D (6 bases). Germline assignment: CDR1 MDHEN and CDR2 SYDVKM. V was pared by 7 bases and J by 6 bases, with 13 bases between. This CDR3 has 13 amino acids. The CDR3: CASKLGATQPQHF. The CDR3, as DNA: TGTGCCAGCAAGCTGGGGGCGACTCAGCCCCAGCATTTT.

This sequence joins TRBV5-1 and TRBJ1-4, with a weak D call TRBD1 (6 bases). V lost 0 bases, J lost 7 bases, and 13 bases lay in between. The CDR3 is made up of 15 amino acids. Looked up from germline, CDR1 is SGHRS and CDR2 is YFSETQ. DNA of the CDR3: TGCGCCAGCAGCTTGGAGCAGGGGCCGGGTGAAAAACTGTTTTTT. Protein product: CASSLEQGPGEKLFF.